Only one count was recorded for the clone carrying this T cell receptor (beta chain). Its antigen is not known. The PCR ran on 60 Vbeta and 13 Jbeta primers. Produced via immunoSEQ multiplex PCR; TCRdb's table is partial and in-frame only. The table lists fewer than 200,000 clones, around 76% of them singletons. This specimen comes from a study of cytomegalovirus exposure and HLA in healthy donors. Study-wide results and limits: TCR beta sequences reportedly predicted most subjects' HLA-A and HLA-B alleles accurately.

Trimming shortened V by 7 bases and J by 0 bases, and 16 bases separated the two germline ends. Germline V CDR1 and CDR2: SQVTM, ANQGSEA. This CDR3 has 14 residues. The TCR sequence derives from a female donor in good health and CMV-seronegative. What was sequenced was PBMCs. The rearrangement uses TRBV29-1 and TRBJ2-7; D is undetermined. The CDR3 region is CSALVLSSSYEQYF. CDR3 in DNA: TGCAGCGCTTTAGTCCTGTCGAGCTCCTACGAGCAGTACTTC.